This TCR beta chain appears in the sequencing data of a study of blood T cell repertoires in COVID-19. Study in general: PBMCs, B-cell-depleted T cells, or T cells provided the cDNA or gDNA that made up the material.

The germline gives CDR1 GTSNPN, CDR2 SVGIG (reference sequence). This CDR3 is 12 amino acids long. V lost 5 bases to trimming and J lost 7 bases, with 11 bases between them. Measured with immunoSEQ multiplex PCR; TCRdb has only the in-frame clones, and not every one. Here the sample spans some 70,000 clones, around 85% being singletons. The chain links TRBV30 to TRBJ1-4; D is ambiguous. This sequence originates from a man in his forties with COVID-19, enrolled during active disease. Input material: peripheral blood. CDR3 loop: CAWGRQAEKLFF. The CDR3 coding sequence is TGTGCCTGGGGTCGACAAGCTGAAAAACTGTTTTTT.